This entry lists 11 T cell receptor beta chains sequenced from one sample in a study of blood T cell repertoires in COVID-19. Produced via immunoSEQ multiplex PCR; TCRdb's table is partial and in-frame only. Altogether 160,000 or so clones are present, approximately 81% being singletons, with the ten largest covering roughly 5%. Input material: peripheral blood. The receptors shown here come from a woman aged 45 to 65 with COVID-19, enrolled during active disease.

The rearrangement uses TRBV30 and TRBJ2-5; D unresolved. Trimming took 0 bases from V and 5 from J, leaving 4 bases between them. The CDR3 sequence is 11 residues long. Germline V CDR1 and CDR2: GTSNPN, SVGIG (reference sequence). CDR3 in DNA: TGTGCCTGGAGTGTCGGGGAGACCCAGTACTTC. Protein product: CAWSVGETQYF.

This clone has just one count. This rearrangement joins TRBV5-6 to TRBJ1-4, with TRBD1 identical over 7 bases. This CDR3 contains 17 residues. After removal of 3 bases from V and 3 bases from J, the junction contained 11 bases not matched to a gene. The germline gives CDR1 SGHDT, CDR2 YYEEEE. This CDR3 is CASSSYRGFSSNEKLFF. The CDR3 DNA reads TGTGCCAGCAGCTCCTACAGGGGCTTTAGTTCTAATGAAAAACTGTTTTTT.

The chain recombines TRBV15 with TRBJ2-1; 7 nucleotides match TRBD2. V lost 6 bases, J lost 0 bases, and 5 bases stayed unmatched. The length of the CDR3 is 15 residues. Germline values: CDR1 LNHNV, CDR2 YYDKDF (reference sequence). CDR3 nucleotides: TGTGCCACCAGAGGGAGGGACCGCTCCTACAATGAGCAGTTCTTC. Translating gives CATRGRDRSYNEQFF. The variable domain in full, with the rest retrieved from reference TRBV15 and TRBJ2-1, is DAMVIQNPRYQVTQFGKPVTLSCSQTLNHNVMYWYQQKSSQAPKLLFHYYDKDFNNEADTPDNFQSRRPNTSFCFLDIRSPGLGDTAMYLCATRGRDRSYNEQFFGPGTRLTVL.

This chain uses TRBV27 with TRBJ2-7; 8 bases line up with TRBD2. Per germline, CDR1 MNHEY and CDR2 SMNVEV (reference sequence). CDR3 length equals 14 residues. The V and J ends lost 6 bases and 4 bases, in that order; junction bases with no gene match: 8. CDR3 sequence (DNA): TGTGCCAGCAGATCTCAGGCTAGCGGGTACGAGCAGTACTTC. Protein product: CASRSQASGYEQYF.

The V call is TRBV5-1, the J call TRBJ2-1, with 9 positions matching TRBD1. The V and J ends lost 1 base and 3 bases, in that order; junction bases with no gene match: 8. The germline V gene has CDR1 SGHRS and CDR2 YFSETQ. The CDR3 sequence is 17 residues long. The CDR3 DNA is TGCGCCAGCAGCTTGTTAGGGGACAGGGTAAACTACAATGAGCAGTTCTTC. Protein product: CASSLLGDRVNYNEQFF.

This chain connects TRBV7-8 to TRBJ2-3; 8 bases are shared with TRBD2. The CDR3 sequence is 16 residues long. Germline values: CDR1 SGHVS, CDR2 FQNEAQ. J lost 5 bases, V lost 3 bases, and 10 bases had no gene match. CDR3 in amino acids: CASSFPGGPDLDTQYF. CDR3 in DNA: TGTGCCAGCAGCTTCCCGGGGGGGCCAGATTTAGATACGCAGTATTTT.

V gene TRBV21-1 combines with J gene TRBJ2-1; no DNA check was done on the table's D call, TRBD2. TRBV21-1 is a documented pseudogene. The CDR3 has 15 residues. The CDR3 is CASSSLRSSYNEQFF. The CDR3 DNA follows: TGTGCCAGCAGCTCACTACGAAGCTCCTACAATGAGCAGTTCTTC.

CDR3 DNA: TGTGCCAGCAGCCCCCGTCAACGGGGGGCGCAAGAGACCCAGTACTTC. Amino acids: CASSPRQRGAQETQYF. This chain connects TRBV11-1 to TRBJ2-5; D possibly corresponds to TRBD2 (7 bases). In germline, CDR1 is SGHAT, CDR2 FQDESV (reference sequence). This CDR3 has 16 amino acids. Between the trimmed V and J ends, which lost 5 bases and 2 bases, there was a span of 18 bases.

The V call is TRBV28, the J call TRBJ2-7; D gene ambiguous. The V gene lost 2 bases and the J gene lost 1 base, with 9 bases spanning the gap. The germline CDR1 and CDR2 sequences are MDHEN and SYDVKM. The CDR3 has 14 amino acids. CDR3 amino acids: CASSLTQDSYEQYF. CDR3 nucleotides: TGTGCCAGCAGTTTAACCCAGGATTCCTACGAGCAGTACTTC.

This clone was seen a few times. The J gene is TRBJ2-4, the V gene TRBV11-1; TRBD2 matches 12 bases. The CDR3 runs to 16 residues. The junction had 6 bases not matched to a gene; V was cut back by 5 bases and J by 4 bases. Germline CDR1 SGHAT, CDR2 FQDESV (reference sequence). CDR3 protein: CASSLRLAGAKNIQYF. The DNA of the CDR3 is TGTGCCAGCAGCCTCAGACTAGCGGGGGCAAAAAACATTCAGTACTTC.

CDR3: CASSLVPGGSTDTQYF. DNA of the CDR3: TGTGCCAGCAGCTTGGTTCCCGGGGGGAGCACAGATACGCAGTATTTT. The V and J genes are TRBV5-8 and TRBJ2-3, with TRBD2 identical over 7 bases. There are 16 residues in the CDR3. Germline-derived CDR1 and CDR2 are SGHTS and YDEGEE. V shed 0 bases and J 0 bases; nucleotides not matched to a gene: 4.